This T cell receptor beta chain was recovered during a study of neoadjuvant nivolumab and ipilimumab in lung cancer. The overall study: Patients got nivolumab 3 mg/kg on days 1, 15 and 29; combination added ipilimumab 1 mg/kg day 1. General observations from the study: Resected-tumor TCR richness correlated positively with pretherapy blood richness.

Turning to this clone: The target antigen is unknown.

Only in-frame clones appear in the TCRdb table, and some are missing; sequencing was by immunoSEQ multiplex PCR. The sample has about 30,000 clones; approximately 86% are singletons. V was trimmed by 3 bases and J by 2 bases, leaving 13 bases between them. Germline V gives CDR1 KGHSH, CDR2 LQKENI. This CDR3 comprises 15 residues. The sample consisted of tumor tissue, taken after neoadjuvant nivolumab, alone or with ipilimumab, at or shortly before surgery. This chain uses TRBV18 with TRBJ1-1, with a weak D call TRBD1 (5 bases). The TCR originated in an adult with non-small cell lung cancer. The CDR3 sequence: CASSPSAQGNTEAFF. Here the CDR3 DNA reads TGTGCCAGCTCACCCTCAGCGCAGGGCAACACTGAAGCTTTCTTT.